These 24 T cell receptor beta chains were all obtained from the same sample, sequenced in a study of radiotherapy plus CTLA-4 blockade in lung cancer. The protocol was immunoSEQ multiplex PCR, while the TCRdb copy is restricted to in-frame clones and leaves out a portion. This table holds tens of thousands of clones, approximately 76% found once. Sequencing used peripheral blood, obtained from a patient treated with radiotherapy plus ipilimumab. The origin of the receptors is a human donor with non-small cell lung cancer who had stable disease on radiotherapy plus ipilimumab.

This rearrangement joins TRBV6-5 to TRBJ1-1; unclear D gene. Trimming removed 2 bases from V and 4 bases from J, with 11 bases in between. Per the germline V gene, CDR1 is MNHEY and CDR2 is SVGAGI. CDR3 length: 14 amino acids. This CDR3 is CASSYDIGLTEAFF. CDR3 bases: TGTGCCAGCAGTTACGATATCGGGCTCACTGAAGCTTTCTTT.

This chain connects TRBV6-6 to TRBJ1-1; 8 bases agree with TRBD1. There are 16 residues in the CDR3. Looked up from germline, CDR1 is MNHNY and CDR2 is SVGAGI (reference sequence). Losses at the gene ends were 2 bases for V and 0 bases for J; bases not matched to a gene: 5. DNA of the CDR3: TGTGCCAGCAGTTACATGCCGGGACAGGTGAACACTGAAGCTTTCTTT. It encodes CASSYMPGQVNTEAFF.

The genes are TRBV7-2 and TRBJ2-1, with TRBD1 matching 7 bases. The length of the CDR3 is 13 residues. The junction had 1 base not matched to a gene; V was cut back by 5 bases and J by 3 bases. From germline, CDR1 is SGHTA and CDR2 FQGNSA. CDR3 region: CASSRDSYNEQFF. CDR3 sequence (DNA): TGTGCCAGCAGCCGGGACAGCTACAATGAGCAGTTCTTC.

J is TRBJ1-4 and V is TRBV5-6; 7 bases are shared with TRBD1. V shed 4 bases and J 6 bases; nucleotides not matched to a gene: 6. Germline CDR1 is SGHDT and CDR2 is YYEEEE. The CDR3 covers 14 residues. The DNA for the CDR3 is TGTGCCAGCAGCCAGCAGGGGGTGGATGAAAAACTGTTTTTT. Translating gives CASSQQGVDEKLFF.

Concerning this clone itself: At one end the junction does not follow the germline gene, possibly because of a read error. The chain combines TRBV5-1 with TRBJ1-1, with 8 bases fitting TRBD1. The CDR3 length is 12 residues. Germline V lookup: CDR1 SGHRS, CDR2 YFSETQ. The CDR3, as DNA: TGCGCCAGCAGCTTGGATGGGACAGGAGACGTCTTT. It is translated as CASSLDGTGDVF.

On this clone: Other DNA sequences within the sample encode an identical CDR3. The CDR3 DNA reads as TGCAGCGTTCGGGGGGTGCGGGGCACCGGGGAGCTGTTTTTT. Its translation: CSVRGVRGTGELFF. This rearrangement joins TRBV29-1 to TRBJ2-2; 7 bases fit TRBD2. Germline lookup yields CDR1 SQVTM and CDR2 ANQGSEA. Germline trimming cut 5 bases from V and 4 bases from J; bases unmatched to any gene: 7. CDR3 length equals 14 residues.

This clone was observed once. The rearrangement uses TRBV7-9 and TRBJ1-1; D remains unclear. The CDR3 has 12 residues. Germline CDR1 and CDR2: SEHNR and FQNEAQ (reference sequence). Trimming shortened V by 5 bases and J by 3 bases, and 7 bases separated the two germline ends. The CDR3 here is CASSLSHTEAFF. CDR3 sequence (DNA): TGTGCCAGCAGCCTTTCACACACTGAAGCTTTCTTT. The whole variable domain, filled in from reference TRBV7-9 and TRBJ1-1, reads DTGVSQNPRHKITKRGQNVTFRCDPISEHNRLYWYRQTLGQGPEFLTYFQNEAQLEKSRLLSDRFSAERPKGSFSTLEIQRTEQGDSAMYLCASSLSHTEAFFGQGTRLTVV.

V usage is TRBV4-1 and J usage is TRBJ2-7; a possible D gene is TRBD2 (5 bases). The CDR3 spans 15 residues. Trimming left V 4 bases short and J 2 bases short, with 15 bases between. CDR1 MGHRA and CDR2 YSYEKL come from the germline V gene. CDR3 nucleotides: TGCGCCAGCAGCCTCGGGGAGCTGGGCGCCTACGAGCAGTACTTC. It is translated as CASSLGELGAYEQYF.

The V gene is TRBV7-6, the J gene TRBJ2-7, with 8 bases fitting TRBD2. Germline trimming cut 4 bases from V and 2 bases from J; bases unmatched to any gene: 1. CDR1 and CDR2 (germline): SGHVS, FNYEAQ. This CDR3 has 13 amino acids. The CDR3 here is CASSSGGTYEQYV. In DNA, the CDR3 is TGTGCCAGCAGCTCGGGGGGGACCTACGAGCAGTACGTC.

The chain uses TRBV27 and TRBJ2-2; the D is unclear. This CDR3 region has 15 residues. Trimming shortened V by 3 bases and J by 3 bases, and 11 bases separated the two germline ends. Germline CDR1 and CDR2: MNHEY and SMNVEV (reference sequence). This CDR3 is CASSFRFPYTGELFF. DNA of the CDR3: TGTGCCAGCAGTTTTCGGTTTCCCTACACCGGGGAGCTGTTTTTT.

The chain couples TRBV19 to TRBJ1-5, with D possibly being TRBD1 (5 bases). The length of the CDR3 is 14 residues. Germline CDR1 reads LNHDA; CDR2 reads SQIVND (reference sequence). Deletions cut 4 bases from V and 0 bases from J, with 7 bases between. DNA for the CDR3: TGTGCCAGTAGTACCGGGGGTAGCAATCAGCCCCAGCATTTT. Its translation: CASSTGGSNQPQHF.

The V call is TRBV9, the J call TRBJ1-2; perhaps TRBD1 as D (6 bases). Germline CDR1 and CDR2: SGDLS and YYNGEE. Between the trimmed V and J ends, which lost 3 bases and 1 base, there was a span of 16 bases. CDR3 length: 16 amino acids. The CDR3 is CASSAGTGAFNYGYTF. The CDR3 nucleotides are TGTGCCAGCAGCGCCGGGACGGGGGCATTTAACTATGGCTACACCTTC. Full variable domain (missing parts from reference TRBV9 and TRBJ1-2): DSGVTQTPKHLITATGQRVTLRCSPRSGDLSVYWYQQSLDQGLQFLIQYYNGEERAKGNILERFSAQQFPDLHSELNLSSLELGDSALYFCASSAGTGAFNYGYTFGSGTRLTVV.

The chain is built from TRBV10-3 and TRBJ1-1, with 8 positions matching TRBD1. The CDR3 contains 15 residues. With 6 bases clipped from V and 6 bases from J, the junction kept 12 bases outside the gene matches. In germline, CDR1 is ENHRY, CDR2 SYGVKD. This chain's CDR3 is CAIRERQGKLAEAFF. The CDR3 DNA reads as TGTGCCATCAGGGAAAGACAGGGGAAGTTAGCTGAAGCTTTCTTT.

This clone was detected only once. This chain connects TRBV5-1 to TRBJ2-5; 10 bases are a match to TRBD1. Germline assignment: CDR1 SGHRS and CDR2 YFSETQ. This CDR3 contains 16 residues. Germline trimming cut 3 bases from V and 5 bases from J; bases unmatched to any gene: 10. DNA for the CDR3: TGCGCCAGCAGCTCTAGAGACAGGGGGCGGTGGGAGACCCAGTACTTC. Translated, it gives CASSSRDRGRWETQYF.

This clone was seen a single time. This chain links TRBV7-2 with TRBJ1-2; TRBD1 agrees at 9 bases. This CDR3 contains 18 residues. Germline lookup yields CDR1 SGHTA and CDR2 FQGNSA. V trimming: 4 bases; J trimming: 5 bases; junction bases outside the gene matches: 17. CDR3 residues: CASSSYARTGEGSYGYTF. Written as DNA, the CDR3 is TGTGCCAGCAGCTCATATGCCCGGACAGGGGAGGGCTCATATGGCTACACCTTC. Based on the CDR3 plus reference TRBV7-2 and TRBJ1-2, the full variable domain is GAGVSQSPSNKVTEKGKDVELRCDPISGHTALYWYRQSLGQGLEFLIYFQGNSAPDKSGLPSDRFSAERTGGSVSTLTIQRTQQEDSAVYLCASSSYARTGEGSYGYTFGSGTRLTVV.

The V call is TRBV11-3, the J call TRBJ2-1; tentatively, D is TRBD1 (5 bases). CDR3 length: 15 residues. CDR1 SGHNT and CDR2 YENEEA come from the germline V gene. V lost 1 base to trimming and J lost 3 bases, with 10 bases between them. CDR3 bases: TGTGCCAGCAGCTTAGGGGTCAGGGACTACAATGAGCAGTTCTTC. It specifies CASSLGVRDYNEQFF.

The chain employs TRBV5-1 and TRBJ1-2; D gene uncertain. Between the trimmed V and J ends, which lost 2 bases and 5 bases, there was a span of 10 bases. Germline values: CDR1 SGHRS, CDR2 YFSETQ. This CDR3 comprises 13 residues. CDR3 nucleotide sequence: TGCGCCAGCAGCTTCACAGCGGGGTATGGCTACACCTTC. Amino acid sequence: CASSFTAGYGYTF.

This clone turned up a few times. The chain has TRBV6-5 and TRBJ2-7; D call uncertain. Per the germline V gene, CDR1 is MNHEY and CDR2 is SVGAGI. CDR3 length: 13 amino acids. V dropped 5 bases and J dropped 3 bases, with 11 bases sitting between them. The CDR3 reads CASSDGPGYEQYV. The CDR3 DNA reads TGTGCCAGCAGTGATGGGCCAGGCTACGAGCAGTACGTC.

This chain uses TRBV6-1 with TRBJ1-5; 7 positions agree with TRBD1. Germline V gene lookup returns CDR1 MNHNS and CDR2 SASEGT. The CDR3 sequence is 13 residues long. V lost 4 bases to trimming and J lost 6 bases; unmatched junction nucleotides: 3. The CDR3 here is CASSVQGTQPQHF. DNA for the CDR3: TGTGCCAGCAGTGTACAGGGGACTCAGCCCCAGCATTTT.

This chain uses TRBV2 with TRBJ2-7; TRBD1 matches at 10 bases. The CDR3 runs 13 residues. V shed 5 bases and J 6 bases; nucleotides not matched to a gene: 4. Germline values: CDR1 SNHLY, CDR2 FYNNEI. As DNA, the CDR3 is TGTGCCAGCAGTCCCGGGACAGGGGTCGAGCAGTACTTC. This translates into CASSPGTGVEQYF.

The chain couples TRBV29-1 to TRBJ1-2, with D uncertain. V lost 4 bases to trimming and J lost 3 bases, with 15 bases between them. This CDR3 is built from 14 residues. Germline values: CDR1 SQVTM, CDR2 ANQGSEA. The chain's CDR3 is CSVGASPYDYGYTF. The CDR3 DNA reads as TGCAGCGTTGGAGCATCCCCCTACGACTATGGCTACACCTTC.

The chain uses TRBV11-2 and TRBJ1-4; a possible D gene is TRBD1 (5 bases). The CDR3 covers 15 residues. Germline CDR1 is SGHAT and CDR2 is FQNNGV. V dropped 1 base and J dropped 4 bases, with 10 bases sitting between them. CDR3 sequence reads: CASSLGGGNNEKLFF. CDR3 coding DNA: TGTGCCAGCAGCTTAGGGGGCGGCAATAATGAAAAACTGTTTTTT. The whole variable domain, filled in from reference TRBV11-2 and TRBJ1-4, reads EAGVAQSPRYKIIEKRQSVAFWCNPISGHATLYWYQQILGQGPKLLIQFQNNGVVDDSQLPKDRFSAERLKGVDSTLKIQPAKLEDSAVYLCASSLGGGNNEKLFFGSGTQLSVL.

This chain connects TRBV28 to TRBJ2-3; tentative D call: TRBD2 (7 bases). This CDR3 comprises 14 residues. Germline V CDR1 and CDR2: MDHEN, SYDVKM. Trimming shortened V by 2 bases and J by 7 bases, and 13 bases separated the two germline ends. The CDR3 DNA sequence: TGTGCCAGCAGTTTAACGGGGGGCCGGTATACGCAGTATTTT. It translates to CASSLTGGRYTQYF.

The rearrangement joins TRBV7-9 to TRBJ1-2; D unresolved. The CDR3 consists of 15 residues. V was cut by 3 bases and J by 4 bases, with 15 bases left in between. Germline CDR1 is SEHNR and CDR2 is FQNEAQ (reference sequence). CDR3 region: CASSFLSRAAYGYTF. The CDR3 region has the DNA TGTGCCAGCAGCTTCTTATCGCGGGCCGCCTATGGCTACACCTTC.